What follows are 32 T cell receptor beta chains derived from one specimen sequenced in a study of CD8 T cells in ankylosing spondylitis. Study-wide points: A TCR beta motif of about 8 highly homologous variants seemed to mark ankylosing spondylitis blood.

These receptors lack a known antigen. From the 5' RACE reads, TCRdb called clonotypes with MiXCR, one entry per CDR3 protein. In the table there are about 800,000 distinct CDR3 sequences, about 10% of which are singletons. The sample taken for sequencing was blood, either unsorted or a sorted T cell fraction (not recorded which). The receptors here all came from a male donor with ankylosing spondylitis.

There are a few counts of this clonotype. The genes are TRBV7-6 and TRBJ2-5; D unclear. The CDR3 contains 13 residues. The V and J ends lost 5 bases and 4 bases respectively, with 11 bases between them. The germline gives CDR1 SGHVS, CDR2 FNYEAQ. CDR3 sequence (DNA): TGTGCCAGCAGCCAAGGTGGACCAGAGACCCAGTACTTC. This sequence encodes CASSQGGPETQYF.

CDR3: CASSYALQGKPETQYF. CDR3 DNA: TGTGCCAGCAGTTACGCCTTACAGGGGAAACCGGAGACCCAGTACTTC. The genes are TRBV6-5 and TRBJ2-5, with 7 bases that match TRBD1. The CDR3 is made up of 16 amino acids. Losses at the gene ends were 2 bases for V and 5 bases for J; bases not matched to a gene: 11. Germline V lookup: CDR1 MNHEY, CDR2 SVGAGI.

The chain links TRBV7-8 to TRBJ1-3; no definite D call. V was pared by 5 bases and J by 0 bases, with 17 bases between. Germline-derived CDR1 and CDR2 are SGHVS and FQNEAQ. The CDR3 length is 17 residues. DNA of the CDR3: TGTGCCAGCAGCCCCAACCCCGCCTTGTACTCTGGAAACACCATATATTTT. It translates to CASSPNPALYSGNTIYF.

This clonotype turned up a few times. V is TRBV20-1 and J is TRBJ2-1; maybe TRBD2 (6 bases). Germline CDR1 DFQATT, CDR2 SNEGSKA (reference sequence). With 1 base removed from V and 9 bases from J, the gap between germline ends came to 10 bases. This CDR3 comprises 12 residues. CDR3 bases: TGCAGTGCTAGAGTTGGGGGGAGTGAGCAGTTCTTC. This translates into CSARVGGSEQFF.

This clonotype was picked up many times. The chain recombines TRBV9 with TRBJ2-3; 12 nucleotides agree with TRBD2. The V gene end was trimmed by 3 bases and the J gene end by 1 base; junction bases not matched to a gene: 9. The CDR3 runs 18 residues. Germline assignment: CDR1 SGDLS and CDR2 YYNGEE. CDR3 region: CASSAASGGVYGTDTQYF. The CDR3 nucleotides are TGTGCCAGCAGCGCCGCTAGCGGGGGGGTCTACGGCACAGATACGCAGTATTTT.

A few counts support this clonotype. It may be a read error: a sequence one base away is much more abundant. Here the CDR3 reads CASSPGQGDTEAFF. The CDR3 coding sequence is TGTGCCAGCAGCCCGGGACAGGGGGACACTGAAGCTTTCTTT. This chain connects TRBV11-3 to TRBJ1-1; 11 bases agree with TRBD1. CDR1 SGHNT and CDR2 YENEEA come from the germline V gene. Trimming took 5 bases from V and 3 from J; bases not matched to a gene: 2. The CDR3 spans 14 residues.

This clonotype has ten or more counts. This chain links TRBV4-3 with TRBJ1-2; D not resolved. CDR1 is LGHNA and CDR2 is YSLEER in the germline V gene. The CDR3 contains 13 residues. V dropped 3 bases and J dropped 4 bases, with 9 bases sitting between them. For the CDR3, the DNA is TGCGCCAGCAGCCACCCCGAGGGCTATGGCTACACCTTC. Protein product: CASSHPEGYGYTF.

This clonotype turned up a few times. The genes are TRBV27 and TRBJ1-2; a possible D gene is TRBD1 (5 bases). This CDR3 is 16 amino acids long. Deletions cut 6 bases from V and 5 bases from J, with 22 bases between. CDR1 MNHEY and CDR2 SMNVEV come from the germline V gene (reference sequence). The CDR3 is CASSPSPWGGLYGYTF. CDR3 DNA sequence: TGTGCCAGCAGCCCCTCCCCTTGGGGGGGGTTATATGGCTACACCTTC.

The sample holds a few counts of this clonotype. The CDR3 nucleotides are TGTGCCATCAGCCCGGGACACATGATTTACGAGCAGTACTTC. This translates into CAISPGHMIYEQYF. The chain carries TRBV10-3 and TRBJ2-7, with TRBD1 as a possible D gene (6 bases). V was cut by 6 bases and J by 4 bases, with 16 bases left in between. This CDR3 contains 14 residues. CDR1 is ENHRY, CDR2 SYGVKD, per germline.

The chain employs TRBV6-1 and TRBJ2-1; unclear D gene. Germline V gene sequence: CDR1 MNHNS, CDR2 SASEGT. The CDR3 contains 13 residues. Trimming pared 4 bases from V and 5 bases from J, leaving 9 bases between. The CDR3 protein is CASSALGHNEQFF. The DNA for the CDR3 is TGTGCCAGCAGTGCCTTAGGCCACAATGAGCAGTTCTTC.

This clonotype occurred a few times. V gene TRBV5-1 combines with J gene TRBJ2-1; 7 nucleotides align to TRBD2. The CDR3 runs to 15 residues. J was trimmed by 3 bases and V by 0 bases; bases with no gene match: 3. The germline V gene has CDR1 SGHRS and CDR2 YFSETQ. The CDR3 DNA is TGCGCCAGCAGCTTGGCGCCTAGCGGCTACAATGAGCAGTTCTTC. Translating it yields CASSLAPSGYNEQFF.

This clonotype was detected only a few times. The chain joins TRBV11-2 to TRBJ2-1, with D possibly TRBD2 on 6 matching bases. This CDR3 has 15 residues. CDR1 is SGHAT, CDR2 FQNNGV, per germline. The ends were cut back, 7 bases at V and 9 bases at J, with 22 bases in the middle. Here the CDR3 reads CASTVTHKLEGEQFF. The DNA of the CDR3 is TGTGCCAGCACCGTTACCCATAAGTTGGAGGGTGAGCAGTTCTTC.

This clonotype was seen a handful of times. This chain joins TRBV20-1 and TRBJ1-1; no clear D gene. The germline V gene encodes CDR1 DFQATT and CDR2 SNEGSKA (reference sequence). V lost 4 bases, J lost 4 bases, and 16 bases lay in between. This CDR3 comprises 14 residues. CDR3 nucleotides: TGCAGTGCTATTCGGGCCCCGGTTGGCACTGAAGCTTTCTTT. Amino acid sequence: CSAIRAPVGTEAFF.

This clonotype showed up many times. The junction departs from the called germline gene at one end, perhaps through a read error. This sequence joins TRBV5-6 and TRBJ2-7, with TRBD1 matching over 8 bases. CDR3 size: 14 residues. Germline V gene sequence: CDR1 SGHDT, CDR2 YYEEEE. DNA of the CDR3: TGTGCCAGCACCTTGGACAGGGCAGTCAACGAGCAGTACTTC. Translated, it gives CASTLDRAVNEQYF.

In this sample, this clonotype turned up many times. The chain has TRBV6-2 or TRBV6-3 and TRBJ1-5; D perhaps matches TRBD1 (6 bases). The CDR3 is made up of 13 amino acids. Germline V gene lookup returns CDR1 MNHEY and CDR2 SVGEGT. V shed 7 bases and J shed 7 bases, with 14 bases lying between them. The CDR3 is CASTNRVWQPQHF. The DNA for the CDR3 is TGTGCCAGCACCAACAGGGTTTGGCAGCCCCAGCATTTT.

The V and J genes are TRBV9 and TRBJ2-5; 7 bases agree with TRBD1. CDR3 length: 13 amino acids. CDR1 SGDLS and CDR2 YYNGEE come from the germline V gene. V trimming: 4 bases; J trimming: 7 bases; junction bases outside the gene matches: 7. CDR3 coding DNA: TGTGCCAGCAGCTTCCGGGACAGAGGGACCCAGTACTTC. The encoded protein is CASSFRDRGTQYF. Filled out from reference TRBV9 and TRBJ2-5, the complete variable domain reads DSGVTQTPKHLITATGQRVTLRCSPRSGDLSVYWYQQSLDQGLQFLIQYYNGEERAKGNILERFSAQQFPDLHSELNLSSLELGDSALYFCASSFRDRGTQYFGPGTRLLVL.

This clonotype occurred a few times. This sequence joins TRBV12-5 and TRBJ2-7, with D unresolved. The CDR3 sequence is 12 residues long. CDR1 and CDR2 from the germline V gene are LGHNT and FRNRAP. V was pared by 6 bases and J by 2 bases, with 8 bases between. The CDR3 reads CASGEPAYEQYF. For the CDR3, the DNA is TGTGCTAGTGGGGAACCTGCCTACGAGCAGTACTTC.

The table lists this clonotype with a few counts. The J gene is TRBJ2-7, the V gene TRBV7-2, with D possibly called TRBD1 or TRBD2 (5 bases each). Germline V lookup: CDR1 SGHTA, CDR2 FQGNSA. With 1 base removed from V and 5 bases from J, the gap between germline ends came to 18 bases. The CDR3 loop spans 16 amino acids. The CDR3 spells CASSLVPGTPPDEQYF. Here the CDR3 DNA reads TGTGCCAGCAGCTTAGTTCCCGGGACCCCTCCCGACGAGCAGTACTTC.

The rearrangement uses TRBV7-9 and TRBJ2-1; 7 bases align to TRBD2. The ends lost 5 bases at V and 0 bases at J; junction bases unmatched: 7. Per germline, CDR1 SEHNR and CDR2 FQNEAQ (reference sequence). The CDR3 has 16 residues. In DNA form, the CDR3 reads TGTGCCAGCAGCCCCCAGGAGCGGGGCTCCTACAATGAGCAGTTCTTC. This gives the protein CASSPQERGSYNEQFF.

The rearrangement uses TRBV29-1 and TRBJ2-3, with D perhaps TRBD2 (5 bases). This CDR3 spans 12 amino acids. The germline V gene encodes CDR1 SQVTM and CDR2 ANQGSEA. Trimming took 4 bases from V and 4 from J, leaving 9 bases between them. The CDR3, as DNA: TGCAGCGTTGTTGAGGGATCAGATACGCAGTATTTT. Protein sequence: CSVVEGSDTQYF.

This clonotype was found a few times. This chain uses TRBV4-3 with TRBJ2-2; D not resolved. Per the germline V gene, CDR1 is LGHNA and CDR2 is YSLEER. V was cut by 1 base and J by 4 bases, with 10 bases left in between. The CDR3 totals 15 residues. CDR3 loop: CASSQAPLGTGELFF. The CDR3 DNA is TGCGCCAGCAGCCAAGCCCCCCTGGGCACCGGGGAGCTGTTTTTT.

This clonotype has only a few counts. V usage is TRBV27 and J usage is TRBJ2-5, with 11 bases matching TRBD2. The trim removed 2 bases at V and 2 bases at J, leaving 10 bases unmatched. The CDR3 consists of 18 residues. Per the germline V gene, CDR1 is MNHEY and CDR2 is SMNVEV (reference sequence). CDR3 protein: CASSLVWLAGGQQETQYF. The CDR3 nucleotides are TGTGCCAGCAGTTTAGTTTGGCTAGCGGGGGGCCAACAAGAGACCCAGTACTTC.

This clonotype appeared many times. This sequence joins TRBV20-1 and TRBJ2-3; perhaps D is TRBD1 or TRBD2 (5 bases each). The CDR3 is 13 amino acids. Trimming stripped 3 bases from V and 0 bases from J, with 7 bases between. Germline CDR1 is DFQATT and CDR2 is SNEGSKA (reference sequence). The CDR3 here is CSASGASTDTQYF. The CDR3 DNA is TGCAGTGCTAGCGGGGCGAGCACAGATACGCAGTATTTT.

The CDR3 reads CASSLVAGQQANNEQFF. The CDR3 nucleotides read TGTGCCAGCAGCTTAGTGGCTGGGCAGCAAGCAAACAATGAGCAGTTCTTC. The chain joins TRBV7-9 to TRBJ2-1; D remains unclear. Per the germline V gene, CDR1 is SEHNR and CDR2 is FQNEAQ (reference sequence). The CDR3 loop spans 17 amino acids. The V and J ends lost 1 base and 5 bases respectively, with 18 bases between them.

This clonotype has more than one count but fewer than ten. The V and J genes are TRBV19 and TRBJ2-2, with 10 bases aligning to TRBD2. The CDR3 has 17 residues. The germline gives CDR1 LNHDA, CDR2 SQIVND (reference sequence). The trim removed 4 bases at V and 4 bases at J, leaving 9 bases unmatched. CDR3 in DNA: TGTGCCAGTAGTACCCTCTCGGGGACTAGCGCCACCGGGGAGCTGTTTTTT. Encoded protein: CASSTLSGTSATGELFF.

The sample holds many counts of this clonotype. The J gene is TRBJ1-2, the V gene TRBV5-6; tentatively, D is TRBD1 (6 bases). Germline assignment: CDR1 SGHDT and CDR2 YYEEEE. CDR3 size: 13 residues. V shed 5 bases and J shed 7 bases, with 15 bases lying between them. This chain's CDR3 is CASRFTGSRGYTF. CDR3 bases: TGTGCCAGCAGATTTACAGGGTCGCGTGGCTACACCTTC.

This clonotype appeared a few times. The J gene is TRBJ2-1, the V gene TRBV27; 10 bases agree with TRBD2. CDR3 length: 20 amino acids. V lost 3 bases and J lost 1; bases outside the gene matches: 15. Germline V gives CDR1 MNHEY, CDR2 SMNVEV (reference sequence). CDR3: CASSFQLGTSEGGSYNEQFF. The CDR3 DNA follows: TGTGCCAGCAGTTTTCAGCTCGGGACTAGCGAGGGGGGGTCCTACAATGAGCAGTTCTTC.

The chain links TRBV7-3 to TRBJ1-1; 8 bases map to TRBD1. The V segment lost 5 bases and the J segment 4 bases; nucleotides outside the gene matches: 3. This CDR3 is built from 13 residues. Per germline, CDR1 SGHTA and CDR2 FQGTGA. As DNA, the CDR3 is TGTGCCAGCAGCATTGACAGGGGCACTGAAGCTTTCTTT. Protein sequence: CASSIDRGTEAFF.

This clonotype was recorded at least ten times. V usage is TRBV12-3 or TRBV12-4 and J usage is TRBJ2-1, with D unclear. The CDR3 runs 15 residues. Trimming cost V 1 base and J 5 bases, with 12 bases left between them. CDR3 DNA: TGTGCCAGCAGTTTAGGGAGCTCTCGGGACAATGAGCAGTTCTTC. Protein: CASSLGSSRDNEQFF.

This chain connects TRBV9 to TRBJ2-1; no definite D call. The V end lost 0 bases, the J end lost 0 bases, and 7 bases lay between the germline ends. This CDR3 is 15 amino acids long. Germline CDR1 is SGDLS and CDR2 is YYNGEE. Here the CDR3 reads CASSVGLNSYNEQFF. The CDR3 DNA reads TGTGCCAGCAGCGTAGGGTTGAACTCCTACAATGAGCAGTTCTTC.

A note on this clonotype: A read error is likely here: a far larger clone is one base away. Likely a read error: the CDR3 ends without its conserved phenylalanine or tryptophan. This chain joins TRBV12-3 or TRBV12-4 and TRBJ2-5, with D tentatively TRBD2 (6 bases). Between the trimmed V and J ends, which lost 6 bases and 5 bases, there was a span of 7 bases. This CDR3 contains 11 residues. In nucleotides, the CDR3 is TGTGCCAGCAGCGGGGGTGAGACCCAGTACCTC. Its protein is CASSGGETQYL.

This clonotype showed up many times. CDR3 nucleotides: TGCGCCAGCAGCCAATTCGGGCAGGGTCCATACAATGAGCAGTTCTTC. Its protein product is CASSQFGQGPYNEQFF. The rearrangement joins TRBV4-3 to TRBJ2-1; maybe TRBD1 (5 bases). V dropped 2 bases and J dropped 4 bases, with 15 bases sitting between them. The CDR3 spans 16 residues. CDR1 and CDR2 (germline): LGHNA, YSLEER.